A single sample is the source of the 7 T cell receptor beta chains below, sequenced in a study of spatial heterogeneity in lung cancer. Points from the study as a whole: One measure, the expanded intratumoral alpha and beta TCR count, tracked tumor mutation counts.

A single record per CDR3 protein comes from TCRdb applying MiXCR to the 5' RACE reads. In the table there are fewer than 15,000 distinct CDR3 sequences, about 4% of which are singletons. Which antigens these TCRs recognize remains unknown. Indicated time point: sample taken at primary tumor resection. The sequencing used lung tumor tissue, collected at surgery. The receptors originated from a male donor with early-stage non-small cell lung cancer.

This clonotype was detected many times. The chain employs TRBV7-9 and TRBJ2-3, with D unclear. This CDR3 is built from 16 residues. Germline CDR1 is SEHNR and CDR2 is FQNEAQ (reference sequence). Trimming removed 1 base from V and 2 bases from J, with 13 bases in between. The CDR3 DNA follows: TGTGCCAGCAGCTTAGGAGGTACCCCCTCCACAGATACGCAGTATTTT. Translating gives CASSLGGTPSTDTQYF.

This clonotype counts as medium-sized. The rearrangement joins TRBV5-1 to TRBJ2-2; D may be TRBD2 (5 bases). V lost 0 bases and J 5 bases, leaving 11 bases between the germline ends. The CDR3 length is 15 residues. The germline V gene encodes CDR1 SGHRS and CDR2 YFSETQ. For the CDR3, the DNA is TGCGCCAGCAGCTTGGAGGGTAGGGAGACCGGGGAGCTGTTTTTT. It codes for CASSLEGRETGELFF.

This clonotype was seen repeatedly, ten times or more. The chain joins TRBV7-2 to TRBJ1-4, with D unresolved. Between the trimmed V and J ends, which lost 5 bases and 3 bases, there was a span of 10 bases. Germline loops: CDR1 SGHTA, CDR2 FQGNSA. This CDR3 has 14 residues. The CDR3 DNA reads as TGTGCCAGCAGCCGTCAGGTGGCTAATGAAAAACTGTTTTTT. Translated, it gives CASSRQVANEKLFF.

This clonotype is judged medium-sized (0.01 to 0.1%). The rearrangement links TRBV7-2 to TRBJ1-1, with unresolved D. CDR3 size: 14 residues. V was trimmed by 1 base and J by 0 bases, leaving 6 bases between them. Germline V gene data show CDR1 as SGHTA and CDR2 as FQGNSA. CDR3 protein: CASSLGNLNTEAFF. CDR3 in DNA: TGTGCCAGCAGCTTAGGTAACTTGAACACTGAAGCTTTCTTT. Combining the CDR3 with reference TRBV7-2 and TRBJ1-1 gives the whole variable domain GAGVSQSPSNKVTEKGKDVELRCDPISGHTALYWYRQSLGQGLEFLIYFQGNSAPDKSGLPSDRFSAERTGGSVSTLTIQRTQQEDSAVYLCASSLGNLNTEAFFGQGTRLTVV.

This clonotype was detected ten times or more. In DNA form, the CDR3 reads TGTGCCAGCAGCCAAGACAGGGACGAGCAGTTCTTC. This codes for CASSQDRDEQFF. The chain has TRBV9 and TRBJ2-1; 7 bases fit TRBD1. The CDR3 totals 12 residues. V lost 4 bases and J lost 10; bases outside the gene matches: 5. In germline, CDR1 is SGDLS, CDR2 YYNGEE.

This clonotype was detected many times. This chain links TRBV7-2 with TRBJ2-7, with a possible D match to TRBD1 (5 bases). V lost 6 bases, J lost 1 base, and 25 bases lay in between. The CDR3 totals 18 residues. The germline gives CDR1 SGHTA, CDR2 FQGNSA. This CDR3 is CASSSKPGFSYCSYEQYF. The CDR3 DNA is TGTGCCAGCAGTTCCAAGCCAGGGTTTTCCTATTGTTCCTACGAGCAGTACTTC. The full variable domain, its missing parts supplied by reference TRBV7-2 and TRBJ2-7, is GAGVSQSPSNKVTEKGKDVELRCDPISGHTALYWYRQSLGQGLEFLIYFQGNSAPDKSGLPSDRFSAERTGGSVSTLTIQRTQQEDSAVYLCASSSKPGFSYCSYEQYFGPGTRLTVT.

By share, this clonotype counts as medium-sized. This sequence joins TRBV29-1 and TRBJ1-5; D may be TRBD1 (6 bases). Germline assignment: CDR1 SQVTM and CDR2 ANQGSEA. Trimming stripped 1 base from V and 12 bases from J, with 13 bases between. The CDR3 runs 12 residues. The CDR3 loop reads CSVEAGAGNQHF. The CDR3 nucleotides are TGCAGCGTTGAAGCAGGGGCCGGCAACCAGCATTTT.